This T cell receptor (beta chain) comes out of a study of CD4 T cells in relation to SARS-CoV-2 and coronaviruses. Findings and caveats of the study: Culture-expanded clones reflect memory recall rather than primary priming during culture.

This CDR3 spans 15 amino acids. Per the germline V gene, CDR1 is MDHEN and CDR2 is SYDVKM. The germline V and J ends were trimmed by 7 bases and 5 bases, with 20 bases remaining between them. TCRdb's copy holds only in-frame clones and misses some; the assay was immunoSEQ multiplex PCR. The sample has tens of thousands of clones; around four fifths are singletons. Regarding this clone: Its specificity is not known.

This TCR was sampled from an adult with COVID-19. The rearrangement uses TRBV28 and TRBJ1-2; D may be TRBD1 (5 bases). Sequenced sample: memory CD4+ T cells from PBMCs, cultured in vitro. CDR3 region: CASTHRSRDAYGYTF. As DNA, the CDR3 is TGTGCCAGCACCCATAGAAGCCGGGACGCATATGGCTACACCTTC.